The 29 T cell receptor beta chains below were found in one sample sequenced in a study of CD8+ T cells in alopecia areata. RNA extraction and reverse transcription yielded cDNA as sequencing template. Method: immunoSEQ multiplex PCR; TCRdb's copy keeps in-frame clones and lacks some. Of over 150,000 clones in the sample, roughly 50% were seen once. The sample was CD8+ T cells sorted from blood. All receptors derive from a human donor in good health.

The rearrangement uses TRBV30 and TRBJ2-7, with TRBD1 identical over 8 bases. The ends lost 0 bases at V and 4 bases at J; junction bases unmatched: 5. The CDR3 spans 14 residues. Germline CDR1 reads GTSNPN; CDR2 reads SVGIG (reference sequence). The CDR3 region is CAWSVNDRGYEQYF. CDR3 nucleotide sequence: TGTGCCTGGAGTGTAAATGACAGGGGTTACGAGCAGTACTTC.

The rearrangement joins TRBV14 to TRBJ2-7; TRBD1 matches 8 bases. CDR1 is SGHDN and CDR2 is FVKESK in the germline V gene. This CDR3 comprises 14 residues. After removal of 6 bases from V and 3 bases from J, the junction contained 7 bases not matched to a gene. CDR3 sequence reads: CASSPGTGIYEQYF. CDR3 nucleotides: TGTGCCAGCAGTCCCGGGACAGGAATCTACGAGCAGTACTTC.

This chain connects TRBV5-1 to TRBJ1-2; D is unclear. Germline V gene sequence: CDR1 SGHRS, CDR2 YFSETQ. CDR3 length: 14 residues. V was cut by 7 bases and J by 0 bases, with 13 bases left in between. The CDR3 is CASAAVISNYGYTF. DNA of the CDR3: TGCGCCAGCGCAGCGGTGATATCTAACTATGGCTACACCTTC.

The V call is TRBV4-1, the J call TRBJ2-7; D is ambiguous. V lost 1 base and J lost 4, with 11 bases in between. Germline V lookup: CDR1 MGHRA, CDR2 YSYEKL. The CDR3 runs to 14 residues. Written as DNA, the CDR3 is TGCGCCAGCAGCCAAGTCTCGACGGAATACGAGCAGTACTTC. Amino acids: CASSQVSTEYEQYF.

CDR3 nucleotide sequence: TGTGCCAGCAGCCCTGACGGTTACTTTCAGTACTTC. Translation gives CASSPDGYFQYF. V and J are TRBV7-9 and TRBJ2-4; D remains unclear. The germline V gene has CDR1 SEHNR and CDR2 FQNEAQ (reference sequence). This CDR3 region has 12 residues. Trimming cost V 5 bases and J 11 bases, with 13 bases left between them.

CDR3 loop: CASSYQGVTEAFF. The CDR3 DNA reads TGTGCCAGCAGCTATCAAGGCGTCACTGAAGCTTTCTTT. This chain connects TRBV7-2 to TRBJ1-1; D gene uncertain. Germline CDR1 and CDR2: SGHTA and FQGNSA. Between the trimmed V and J ends, which lost 4 bases and 4 bases, there was a span of 10 bases. This CDR3 is 13 amino acids long.

This sequence joins TRBV29-1 and TRBJ2-1, with 8 bases matching TRBD1. The CDR3 is made up of 19 amino acids. Germline CDR1 SQVTM, CDR2 ANQGSEA. J lost 1 base, V lost 0 bases, and 14 bases had no gene match. This CDR3 is CSVEDLRVDRGRSYNEQFF. The CDR3 DNA follows: TGCAGCGTTGAAGATCTTAGGGTCGACAGGGGCAGATCCTACAATGAGCAGTTCTTC.

The chain couples TRBV16 to TRBJ1-5, with TRBD1 identical over 9 bases. V shed 1 base and J 0 bases; nucleotides not matched to a gene: 1. CDR3 length: 16 residues. CDR1 is KGHSY and CDR2 is FQNENV in the germline V gene. The CDR3 sequence is CASSQWTGDSNQPQHF. The CDR3 DNA is TGTGCCAGCAGCCAATGGACAGGGGATAGCAATCAGCCCCAGCATTTT.

Turning to this clone: This sample includes further DNA sequences coding for the same CDR3. V is TRBV29-1 and J is TRBJ1-1, with D maybe TRBD1 (5 bases). There are 13 residues in the CDR3. Germline-derived CDR1 and CDR2 are SQVTM and ANQGSEA. The V and J ends lost 4 bases and 0 bases respectively, with 9 bases between them. The CDR3 bases are TGCAGCGTTGTCGGACATATGAACACTGAAGCTTTCTTT. Its protein is CSVVGHMNTEAFF.

The J gene is TRBJ2-3, the V gene TRBV13, with 8 bases lining up with TRBD2. CDR1 is PRHDT and CDR2 is FYEKMQ in the germline V gene (reference sequence). The J segment lost 4 bases and the V segment lost 1 base, leaving 4 bases of the junction unmatched. The CDR3 sequence is 15 residues long. DNA for the CDR3: TGTGCCAGCAGCTTAGTGCGGGGGGTCCCAGATACGCAGTATTTT. Translated: CASSLVRGVPDTQYF.

In its sample, this clone was seen a few times. The chain joins TRBV29-1 to TRBJ2-3; tentative D call: TRBD1 (6 bases). Germline V lookup: CDR1 SQVTM, CDR2 ANQGSEA. The CDR3 spans 12 residues. V lost 4 bases and J 9 bases, leaving 14 bases between the germline ends. The chain's CDR3 is CSVVSGVDTQYF. In DNA form, the CDR3 reads TGCAGCGTTGTTTCAGGGGTTGACACGCAGTATTTT.

CDR3: CASSPRDRDHEQFF. CDR3 coding DNA: TGTGCCAGCTCACCTCGGGACAGGGACCATGAGCAGTTCTTC. The chain is built from TRBV18 and TRBJ2-1, with 9 bases that match TRBD1. Trimming took 3 bases from V and 8 from J; bases not matched to a gene: 5. From germline, CDR1 is KGHSH and CDR2 LQKENI. The CDR3 is 14 residues long.

There are a few counts of this clone. V gene TRBV19 combines with J gene TRBJ1-5; the match to TRBD1 covers 10 bases. The CDR3 is 16 amino acids. V shed 4 bases and J 2 bases; nucleotides not matched to a gene: 5. Germline CDR1 reads LNHDA; CDR2 reads SQIVND (reference sequence). As DNA, the CDR3 is TGTGCCAGTAGTACGGGGACAGGGGTTGGCAATCAGCCCCAGCATTTT. Translation: CASSTGTGVGNQPQHF.

Note on this clone: A single base is all that separates this from a far larger clone, so a read error is likely. This chain uses TRBV25-1 with TRBJ1-2; the match to TRBD1 covers 11 bases. Germline CDR1 MGHDK, CDR2 SYGVNS. V trimming: 5 bases; J trimming: 4 bases; junction bases outside the gene matches: 3. The CDR3 is 14 amino acids. This chain's CDR3 is CASSSGTGGYGYTF. The CDR3 DNA reads as TGTGCCAGCAGTTCCGGGACAGGGGGCTATGGCTACACCTTC.

This chain connects TRBV30 to TRBJ2-7, with a tentative D call TRBD2 (5 bases). This CDR3 is 11 amino acids long. The V end was cut by 2 bases, the J end by 11 bases, with 13 bases between. Looked up from germline, CDR1 is GTSNPN and CDR2 is SVGIG (reference sequence). The CDR3 nucleotides read TGTGCCTGGAGTCCGCAACTAGGGAAGTACTTC. Translated: CAWSPQLGKYF.

This clone was counted between two and nine times. J is TRBJ1-2 and V is TRBV19; D is ambiguous. Trimming stripped 1 base from V and 4 bases from J, with 7 bases between. The germline gives CDR1 LNHDA, CDR2 SQIVND (reference sequence). This CDR3 is 13 amino acids long. This CDR3 reads CASSIVLSYGYTF. As DNA, the CDR3 is TGTGCCAGTAGTATAGTGCTGAGCTATGGCTACACCTTC.

This clone was seen more than once but under ten times. The CDR3 DNA sequence: TGTGCCATCAGACCTAGCGGGGGGCGGTACGAGCAGTACTTC. This codes for CAIRPSGGRYEQYF. The V gene is TRBV10-3, the J gene TRBJ2-7; TRBD2 matches 11 bases. From germline, CDR1 is ENHRY and CDR2 SYGVKD. The CDR3 runs to 14 residues. Trimming removed 6 bases from V and 4 bases from J; junction bases left unmatched: 5.

The V gene is TRBV29-1, the J gene TRBJ1-2, with D hard to call. CDR1 SQVTM and CDR2 ANQGSEA come from the germline V gene. With 8 bases removed from V and 5 bases from J, the gap between germline ends came to 12 bases. There are 11 residues in the CDR3. The DNA for the CDR3 is TGCAGCACTCACCAAGGGTATGGCTACACCTTC. Translating gives CSTHQGYGYTF.

Only a few counts were recorded for this clone. The chain couples TRBV2 to TRBJ1-2, with D hard to call. The CDR3 covers 13 residues. Germline CDR1 reads SNHLY; CDR2 reads FYNNEI. The germline V and J ends were trimmed by 4 bases and 3 bases, with 9 bases remaining between them. The CDR3 loop reads CASSVRSDYGYTF. For the CDR3, the DNA is TGTGCCAGCAGTGTCCGCTCTGACTATGGCTACACCTTC.

The chain combines TRBV4-1 with TRBJ2-7, with 8 bases identical to TRBD1. V lost 1 base, J lost 5 bases, and 7 bases stayed unmatched. This CDR3 region has 15 residues. CDR1 and CDR2 (germline): MGHRA, YSYEKL. CDR3 region: CASSQGTGIRDEQYF. The CDR3 bases are TGCGCCAGCAGCCAAGGGACAGGGATCAGGGACGAGCAGTACTTC.

This clone was picked up a small number of times. The chain uses TRBV4-1 and TRBJ1-5, with D perhaps TRBD1 (5 bases). Germline assignment: CDR1 MGHRA and CDR2 YSYEKL. CDR3 length: 17 amino acids. V lost 2 bases to trimming and J lost 2 bases, with 16 bases between them. DNA of the CDR3: TGCGCCAGCAGCCAACCCCAGGGTGGAGGCGGCAATCAGCCCCAGCATTTT. Translation: CASSQPQGGGGNQPQHF.

This clone turned up a few times. The chain joins TRBV23-1 to TRBJ2-7, with no clear D. TRBV23-1 is an open reading frame whose function is uncertain. Trimming took off 2 bases at V and 5 bases at J, with 13 bases between the two ends. The CDR3 is 14 residues long. The DNA of the CDR3 is TGCGCCAGCAGTCAAAGAAGGTCGCCCCACGAGCAGTACTTC. This codes for CASSQRRSPHEQYF.

The chain links TRBV5-6 to TRBJ1-2; D remains unclear. The germline CDR1 and CDR2 sequences are SGHDT and YYEEEE. The ends were cut back, 1 base at V and 8 bases at J, with 9 bases in the middle. The CDR3 spans 12 residues. The CDR3 loop reads CASSLPGSGYTF. Written as DNA, the CDR3 is TGTGCCAGCAGCTTGCCCGGGTCCGGCTACACCTTC.

The V and J genes are TRBV5-6 and TRBJ2-7; D remains ambiguous. CDR3 size: 13 residues. The germline gives CDR1 SGHDT, CDR2 YYEEEE. V was trimmed by 3 bases and J by 6 bases, leaving 13 bases between them. CDR3 residues: CASSSPTWGEQYF. The CDR3, as DNA: TGTGCCAGCAGCTCCCCCACCTGGGGCGAGCAGTACTTC.

This clone showed up just once. V and J are TRBV30 and TRBJ2-2; 10 positions match TRBD2. The junction had 2 bases not matched to a gene; V was cut back by 0 bases and J by 1 base. Looked up from germline, CDR1 is GTSNPN and CDR2 is SVGIG (reference sequence). The CDR3 contains 16 residues. The CDR3 here is CAWSVLAGLNTGELFF. The CDR3 DNA reads as TGTGCCTGGAGTGTACTAGCGGGACTGAACACCGGGGAGCTGTTTTTT.

V usage is TRBV25-1 and J usage is TRBJ1-2, with TRBD1 identical over 7 bases. V lost 4 bases to trimming and J lost 6 bases; unmatched junction nucleotides: 8. Looked up from germline, CDR1 is MGHDK and CDR2 is SYGVNS. The CDR3 covers 14 residues. For the CDR3, the DNA is TGTGCCAGCAGTGGGCTGACAGGGACGGATGGCTACACCTTC. This translates into CASSGLTGTDGYTF.

The chain recombines TRBV19 with TRBJ1-5; D gene ambiguous. The CDR3 loop spans 14 amino acids. CDR1 is LNHDA and CDR2 is SQIVND in the germline V gene (reference sequence). V lost 6 bases and J lost 6, with 15 bases in between. CDR3 sequence: CASSSYGTIQPQHF. In DNA form, the CDR3 reads TGTGCCAGTAGCTCATACGGTACGATTCAGCCCCAGCATTTT.

A few counts support this clone. V gene TRBV5-1 combines with J gene TRBJ1-5, with a possible D match to TRBD1 (5 bases). V was clipped by 1 base and J by 0 bases, with 8 bases between them. CDR1 and CDR2 (germline): SGHRS, YFSETQ. This CDR3 spans 15 amino acids. The CDR3 protein is CASSLSGNSNQPQHF. CDR3 DNA sequence: TGCGCCAGCAGCTTGTCAGGGAATAGCAATCAGCCCCAGCATTTT.

The rearrangement joins TRBV5-6 to TRBJ2-4, with 8 bases identical to TRBD2. V trimming: 3 bases; J trimming: 6 bases; junction bases outside the gene matches: 5. CDR1 SGHDT and CDR2 YYEEEE come from the germline V gene. This CDR3 is built from 14 residues. CDR3 DNA: TGTGCCAGCAGCTCACGGGGGGGCGTAAACATTCAGTACTTC. It specifies CASSSRGGVNIQYF. Full variable domain (rest looked up from reference TRBV5-6 and TRBJ2-4): DAGVTQSPTHLIKTRGQQVTLRCSPKSGHDTVSWYQQALGQGPQFIFQYYEEEERQRGNFPDRFSGHQFPNYSSELNVNALLLGDSALYLCASSSRGGVNIQYFGAGTRLSVL.